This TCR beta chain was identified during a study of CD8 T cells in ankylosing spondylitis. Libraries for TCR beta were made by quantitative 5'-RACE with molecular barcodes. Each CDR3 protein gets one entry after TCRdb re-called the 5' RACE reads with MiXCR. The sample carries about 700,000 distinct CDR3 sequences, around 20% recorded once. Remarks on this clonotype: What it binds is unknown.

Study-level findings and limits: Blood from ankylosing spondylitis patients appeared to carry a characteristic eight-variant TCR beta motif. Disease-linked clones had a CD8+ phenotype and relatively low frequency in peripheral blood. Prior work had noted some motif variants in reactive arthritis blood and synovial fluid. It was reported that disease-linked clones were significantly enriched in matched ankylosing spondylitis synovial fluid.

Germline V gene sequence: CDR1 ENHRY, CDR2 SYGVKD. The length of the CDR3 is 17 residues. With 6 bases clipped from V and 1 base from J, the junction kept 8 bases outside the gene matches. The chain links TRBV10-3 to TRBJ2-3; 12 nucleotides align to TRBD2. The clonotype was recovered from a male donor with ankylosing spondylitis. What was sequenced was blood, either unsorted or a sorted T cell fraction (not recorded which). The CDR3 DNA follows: TGTGCCATCAGCCAAACTCCTAGCGGGGGGGGCACAGATACGCAGTATTTT. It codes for CAISQTPSGGGTDTQYF.